Listed below are T cell receptor beta chains from one sample, sequenced in a study of blood T cells in healthy people across ages. TCRdb re-called the 5' RACE reads with MiXCR, one entry per CDR3 protein. In the table there are roughly 1 million distinct CDR3 sequences, roughly 24% of which are singletons. These data were also reused for a study on T cells of mothers and their children.

The sequencing input was blood. These TCRs come from a girl aged 2 to 9 in good health. The CDR3 runs from the conserved cysteine through the conserved F or W. D genes are given only for firm matches. Some rows mark clone size as missing; the rest say once, few, many or name a class of expanded clone.

d_call,clone_size,v_call,j_call,cdr3_aa,cdr3_nt
.,.,TRBV14,TRBJ2-1,CASSQETVYNEQFF,TGTGCCAGCAGCCAAGAAACAGTCTACAATGAGCAGTTCTTC
TRBD1,few,TRBV29-1,TRBJ2-7,CSVGAGTGHSYEQYF,TGCAGCGTTGGGGCCGGGACAGGACACTCCTACGAGCAGTACTTC
.,.,TRBV4-1,TRBJ1-2,CASSQASAYGYTF,TGCGCCAGCAGCCAAGCGAGTGCCTATGGCTACACCTTC
.,few,TRBV6-1,TRBJ2-1,CASSLGVTGGGNEQFF,TGTGCCAGCAGCCTAGGCGTGACGGGGGGCGGCAATGAGCAGTTCTTC
.,few,TRBV6-5,TRBJ1-5,CASSLGHLSQPQHF,TGTGCCAGCAGTTTGGGACATCTAAGCCAGCCCCAGCATTTT
TRBD1,few,TRBV29-1,TRBJ2-1,CSAGQGYNEQFF,TGCAGCGCTGGACAGGGGTACAATGAGCAGTTCTTC
.,few,TRBV5-1,TRBJ2-5,CASSLNKEKTQYF,TGCGCCAGCAGCTTGAACAAGGAAAAGACCCAGTACTTC
.,few,TRBV7-2,TRBJ1-4,CASSLGTVITTNEKLFF,TGTGCCAGCAGCTTAGGGACAGTCATTACAACTAATGAAAAACTGTTTTTT
.,many,TRBV20-1,TRBJ1-2,CSVFEGSLSAVGYTF,TGCAGTGTTTTTGAGGGTAGTCTCTCCGCCGTTGGCTACACCTTC
TRBD1,.,TRBV5-1,TRBJ1-1,CASSTDRDDTEAFF,TGCGCCAGCAGCACAGACAGGGATGACACTGAAGCTTTCTTT